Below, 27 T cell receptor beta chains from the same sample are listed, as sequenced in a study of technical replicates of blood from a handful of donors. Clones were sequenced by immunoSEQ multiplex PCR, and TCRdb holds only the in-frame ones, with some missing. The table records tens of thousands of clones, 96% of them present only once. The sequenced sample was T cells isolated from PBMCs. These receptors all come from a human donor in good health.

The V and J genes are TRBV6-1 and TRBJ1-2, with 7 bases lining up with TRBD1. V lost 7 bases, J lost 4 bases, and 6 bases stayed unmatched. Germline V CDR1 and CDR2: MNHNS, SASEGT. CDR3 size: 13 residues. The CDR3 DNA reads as TGTGCCAGCAATCCGGGACAGACCTATGGCTACACCTTC. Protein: CASNPGQTYGYTF.

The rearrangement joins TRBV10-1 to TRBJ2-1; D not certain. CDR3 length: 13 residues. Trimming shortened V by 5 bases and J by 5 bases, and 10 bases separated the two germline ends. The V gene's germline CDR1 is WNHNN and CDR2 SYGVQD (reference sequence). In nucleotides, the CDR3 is TGCGCCAGCAGTCAGTACTCGGACAATGAGCAGTTCTTC. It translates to CASSQYSDNEQFF.

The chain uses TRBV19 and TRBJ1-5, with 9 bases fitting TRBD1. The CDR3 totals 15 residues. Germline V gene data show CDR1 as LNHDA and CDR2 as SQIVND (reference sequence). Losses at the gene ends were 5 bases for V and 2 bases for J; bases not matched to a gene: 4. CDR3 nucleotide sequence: TGTGCCAGTAGTCCATGGACAGGGGGCAATCAGCCCCAGCATTTT. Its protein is CASSPWTGGNQPQHF.

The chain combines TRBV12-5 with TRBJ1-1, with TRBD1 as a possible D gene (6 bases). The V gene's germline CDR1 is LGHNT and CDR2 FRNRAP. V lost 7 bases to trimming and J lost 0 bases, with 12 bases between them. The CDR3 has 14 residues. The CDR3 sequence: CASASTGLNTEAFF. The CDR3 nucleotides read TGTGCTAGTGCCTCGACAGGCCTGAACACTGAAGCTTTCTTT.

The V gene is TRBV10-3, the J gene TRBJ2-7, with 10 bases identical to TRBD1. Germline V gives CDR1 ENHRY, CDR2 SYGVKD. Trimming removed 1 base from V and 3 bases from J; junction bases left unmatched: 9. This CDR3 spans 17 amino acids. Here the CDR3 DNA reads TGTGCCATCAGTGAGTTTAGCCGGGACAGGGGTCGCTACGAGCAGTACTTC. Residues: CAISEFSRDRGRYEQYF.

CDR3 sequence (DNA): TGTGCCAGCAGCTTGCGGGAACAGAGAATGAACACTGAAGCTTTCTTT. Translation gives CASSLREQRMNTEAFF. The rearrangement uses TRBV5-4 and TRBJ1-1; D not certain. CDR1 is SGHNT, CDR2 YYREEE, per germline (reference sequence). This CDR3 is 16 amino acids long. V lost 1 base and J lost 0, with 13 bases in between.

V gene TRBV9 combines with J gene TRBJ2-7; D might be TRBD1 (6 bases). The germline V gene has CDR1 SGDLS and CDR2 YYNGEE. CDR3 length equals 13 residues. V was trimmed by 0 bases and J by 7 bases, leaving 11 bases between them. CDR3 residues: CASSVGQEEEQYF. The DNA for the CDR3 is TGTGCCAGCAGCGTAGGACAGGAGGAAGAGCAGTACTTC.

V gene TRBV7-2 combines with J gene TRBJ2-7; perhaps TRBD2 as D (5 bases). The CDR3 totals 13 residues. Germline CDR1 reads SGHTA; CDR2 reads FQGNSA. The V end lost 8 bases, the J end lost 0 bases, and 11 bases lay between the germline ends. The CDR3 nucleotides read TGTGCCAGCGCAACTAGGGTCTCCTACGAGCAGTACTTC. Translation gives CASATRVSYEQYF.

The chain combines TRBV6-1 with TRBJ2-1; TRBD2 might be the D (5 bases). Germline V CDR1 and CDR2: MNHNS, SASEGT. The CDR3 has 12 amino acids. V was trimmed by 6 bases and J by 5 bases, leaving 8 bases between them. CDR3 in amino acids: CASRRGDNEQFF. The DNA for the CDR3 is TGTGCCAGCAGACGGGGAGACAATGAGCAGTTCTTC.

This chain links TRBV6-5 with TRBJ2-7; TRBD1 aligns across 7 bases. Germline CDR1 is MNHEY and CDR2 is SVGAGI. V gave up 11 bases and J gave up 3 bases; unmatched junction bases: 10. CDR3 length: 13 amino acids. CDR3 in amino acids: CAASPGGLYEQYF. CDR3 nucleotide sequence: TGTGCCGCGAGTCCAGGGGGTCTCTACGAGCAGTACTTC.

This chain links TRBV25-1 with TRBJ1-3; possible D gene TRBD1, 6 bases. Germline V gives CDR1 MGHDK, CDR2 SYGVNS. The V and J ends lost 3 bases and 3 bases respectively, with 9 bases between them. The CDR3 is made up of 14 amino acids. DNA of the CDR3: TGTGCCAGCAGTGAGGACAGATTTGGAAACACCATATATTTT. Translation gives CASSEDRFGNTIYF.

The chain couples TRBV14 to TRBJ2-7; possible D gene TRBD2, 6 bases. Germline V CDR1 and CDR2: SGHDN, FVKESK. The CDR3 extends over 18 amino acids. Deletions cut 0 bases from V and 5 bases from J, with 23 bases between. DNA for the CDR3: TGTGCCAGCAGCCAAGAAATAGGAGGGCTAGTCACCCTCCACGAGCAGTACTTC. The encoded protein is CASSQEIGGLVTLHEQYF.

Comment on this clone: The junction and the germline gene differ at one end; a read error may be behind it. The CDR3 region is CASSLSSSFPPIF. The CDR3 region has the DNA TGTGCCAGCAGCTTATCGTCGAGTTTTCCCCCAATCTTC. The rearrangement joins TRBV7-9 to TRBJ2-1; D call uncertain. The germline V gene has CDR1 SEHNR and CDR2 FQNEAQ (reference sequence). This CDR3 is built from 13 residues.

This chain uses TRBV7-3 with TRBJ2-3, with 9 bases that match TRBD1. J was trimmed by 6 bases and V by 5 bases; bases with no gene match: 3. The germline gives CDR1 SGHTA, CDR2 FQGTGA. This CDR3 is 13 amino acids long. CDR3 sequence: CASSDRGSDTQYF. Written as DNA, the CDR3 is TGTGCCAGCAGCGACAGGGGGTCGGATACGCAGTATTTT.

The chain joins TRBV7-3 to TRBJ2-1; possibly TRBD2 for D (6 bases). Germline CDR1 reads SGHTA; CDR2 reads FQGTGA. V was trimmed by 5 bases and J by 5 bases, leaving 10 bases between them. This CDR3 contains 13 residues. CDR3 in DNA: TGTGCCAGCAGCCCGGGACTTCACAATGAGCAGTTCTTC. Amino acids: CASSPGLHNEQFF. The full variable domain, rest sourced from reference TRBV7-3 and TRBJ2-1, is GAGVSQTPSNKVTEKGKYVELRCDPISGHTALYWYRQSLGQGPEFLIYFQGTGAADDSGLPNDRFFAVRPEGSVSTLKIQRTERGDSAVYLCASSPGLHNEQFFGPGTRLTVL.

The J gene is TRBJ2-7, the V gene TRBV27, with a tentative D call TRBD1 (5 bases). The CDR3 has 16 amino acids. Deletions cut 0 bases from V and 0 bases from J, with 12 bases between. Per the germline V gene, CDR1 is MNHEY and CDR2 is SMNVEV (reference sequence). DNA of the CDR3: TGTGCCAGCAGTTTATCGACAGTTCTGGCCTCCTACGAGCAGTACTTC. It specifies CASSLSTVLASYEQYF.

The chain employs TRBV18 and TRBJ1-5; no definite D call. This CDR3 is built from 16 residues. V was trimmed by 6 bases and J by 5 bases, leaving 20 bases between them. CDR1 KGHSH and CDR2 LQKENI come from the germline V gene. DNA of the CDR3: TGTGCCAGCTCCCGGACGGGATTCGAGCCCTATCAGCCCCAGCATTTT. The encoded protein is CASSRTGFEPYQPQHF. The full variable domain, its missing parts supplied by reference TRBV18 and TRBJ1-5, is NAGVMQNPRHLVRRRGQEARLRCSPMKGHSHVYWYRQLPEEGLKFMVYLQKENIIDESGMPKERFSAEFPKEGPSILRIQQVVRGDSAAYFCASSRTGFEPYQPQHFGDGTRLSIL.

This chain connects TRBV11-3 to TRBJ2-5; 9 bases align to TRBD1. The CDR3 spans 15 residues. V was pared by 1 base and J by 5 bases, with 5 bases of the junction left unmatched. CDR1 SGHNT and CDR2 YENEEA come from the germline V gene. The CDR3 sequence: CASSLGTGGAETQYF. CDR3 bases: TGTGCCAGCAGCTTAGGAACAGGGGGCGCCGAGACCCAGTACTTC.

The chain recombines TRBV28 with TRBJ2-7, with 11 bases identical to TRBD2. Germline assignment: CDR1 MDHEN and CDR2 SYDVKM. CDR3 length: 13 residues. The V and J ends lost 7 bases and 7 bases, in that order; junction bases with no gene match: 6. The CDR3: CASISGRAGEQYF. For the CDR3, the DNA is TGTGCCAGCATTAGCGGGAGGGCCGGGGAGCAGTACTTC.

CDR3 sequence (DNA): TGTGCCAGCAGCCCAACTAGCGGGGCTAGCACAGATACGCAGTATTTT. Translated: CASSPTSGASTDTQYF. The gene calls are TRBV9 and TRBJ2-3; 10 bases align to TRBD2. The CDR3 sequence is 16 residues long. Germline trimming cut 4 bases from V and 0 bases from J; bases unmatched to any gene: 5. Germline V gene lookup returns CDR1 SGDLS and CDR2 YYNGEE.

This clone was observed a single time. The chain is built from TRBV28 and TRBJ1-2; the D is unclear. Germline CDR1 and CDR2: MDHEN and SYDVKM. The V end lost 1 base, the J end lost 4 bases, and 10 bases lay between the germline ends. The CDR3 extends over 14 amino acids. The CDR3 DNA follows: TGTGCCAGCAGTTTATCGTTACTTAGCTATGGCTACACCTTC. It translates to CASSLSLLSYGYTF.

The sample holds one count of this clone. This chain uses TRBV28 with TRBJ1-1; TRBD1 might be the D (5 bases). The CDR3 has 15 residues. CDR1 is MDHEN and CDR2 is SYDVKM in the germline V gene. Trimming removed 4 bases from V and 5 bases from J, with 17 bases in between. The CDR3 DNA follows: TGTGCCAGCAGTTCCAGAGCGCAGGGAGGGACTGAAGCTTTCTTT. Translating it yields CASSSRAQGGTEAFF.

The CDR3 protein is CASSFPLVMNTEAFF. The CDR3 coding sequence is TGTGCCAGCAGCTTTCCTCTCGTTATGAACACTGAAGCTTTCTTT. V gene TRBV7-8 combines with J gene TRBJ1-1; D gene ambiguous. Germline CDR1 SGHVS, CDR2 FQNEAQ. The CDR3 is made up of 15 amino acids. Deletions cut 3 bases from V and 0 bases from J, with 11 bases between.

The chain's CDR3 is CASSNRGDRRNIQYF. CDR3 sequence (DNA): TGTGCCAGCAGCAACAGAGGGGACAGGAGAAACATTCAGTACTTC. V is TRBV7-9 and J is TRBJ2-4; 8 bases match TRBD1. The V gene's germline CDR1 is SEHNR and CDR2 FQNEAQ (reference sequence). This CDR3 spans 15 amino acids. Unmatched junction bases numbered 9, after V lost 5 bases and J lost 6 bases.

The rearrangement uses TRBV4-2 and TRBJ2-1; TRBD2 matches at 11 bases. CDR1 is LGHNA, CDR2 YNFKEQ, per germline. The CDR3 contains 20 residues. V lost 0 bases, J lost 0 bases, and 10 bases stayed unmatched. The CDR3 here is CASSQESSSGRTSSYNEQFF. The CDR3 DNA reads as TGTGCCAGCAGCCAAGAGAGTTCTAGCGGGAGGACTAGCTCCTACAATGAGCAGTTCTTC.

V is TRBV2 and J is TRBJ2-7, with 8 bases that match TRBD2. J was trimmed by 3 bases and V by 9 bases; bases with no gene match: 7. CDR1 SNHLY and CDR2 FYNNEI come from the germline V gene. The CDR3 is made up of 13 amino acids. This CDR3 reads CASQTSVGYEQYF. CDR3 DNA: TGTGCCAGTCAGACTAGCGTGGGCTACGAGCAGTACTTC.

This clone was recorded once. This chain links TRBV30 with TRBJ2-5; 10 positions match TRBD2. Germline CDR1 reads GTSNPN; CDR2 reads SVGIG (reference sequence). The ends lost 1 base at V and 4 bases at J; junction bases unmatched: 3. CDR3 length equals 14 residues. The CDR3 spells CAWSALAGSETQYF. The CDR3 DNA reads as TGTGCCTGGAGTGCACTAGCGGGATCAGAGACCCAGTACTTC. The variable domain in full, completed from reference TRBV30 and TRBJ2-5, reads SQTIHQWPATLVQPVGSPLSLECTVEGTSNPNLYWYRQAAGRGLQLLFYSVGIGQISSEVPQNLSASRPQDRQFILSSKKLLLSDSGFYLCAWSALAGSETQYFGPGTRLLVL.